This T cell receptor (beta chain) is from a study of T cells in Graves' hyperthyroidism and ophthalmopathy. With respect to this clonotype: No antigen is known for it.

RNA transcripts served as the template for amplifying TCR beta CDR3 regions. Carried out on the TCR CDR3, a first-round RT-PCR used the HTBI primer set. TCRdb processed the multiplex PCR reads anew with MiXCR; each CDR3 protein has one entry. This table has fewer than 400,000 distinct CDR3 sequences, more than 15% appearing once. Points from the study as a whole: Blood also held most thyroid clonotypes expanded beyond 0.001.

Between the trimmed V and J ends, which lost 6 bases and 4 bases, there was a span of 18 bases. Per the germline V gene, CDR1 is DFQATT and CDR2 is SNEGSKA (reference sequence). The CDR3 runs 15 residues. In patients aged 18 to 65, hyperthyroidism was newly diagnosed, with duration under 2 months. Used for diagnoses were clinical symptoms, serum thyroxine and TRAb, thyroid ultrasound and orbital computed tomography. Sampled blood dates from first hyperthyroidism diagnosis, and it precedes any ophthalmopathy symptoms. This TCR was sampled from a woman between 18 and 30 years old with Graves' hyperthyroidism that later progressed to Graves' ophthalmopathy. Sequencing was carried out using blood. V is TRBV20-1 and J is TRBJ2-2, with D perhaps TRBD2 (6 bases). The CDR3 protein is CSACALGSGTGELFF. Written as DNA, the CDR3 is TGCAGTGCCTGCGCTCTGGGTAGCGGCACCGGGGAGCTGTTTTTT.